Each of the 17 T cell receptor beta chains below was sequenced from the same sample in a study of cytomegalovirus exposure and HLA in healthy donors. Researchers ran the PCR with 60 Vbeta and 13 Jbeta primers. Method: immunoSEQ multiplex PCR; TCRdb's copy keeps in-frame clones and lacks some. The table includes 170,000 or so clones, less than 80% detected once. The specimen was PBMCs. The receptors originated from a woman between 40 and 55 years old in good health and CMV-seronegative.

This clone has only a few counts. CDR3 nucleotide sequence: TGTGCCAGCAGTTACTCAGTCCCGGGACAGAGGTACGAGCAGTACTTC. Amino acid sequence: CASSYSVPGQRYEQYF. This chain connects TRBV6-5 to TRBJ2-7; TRBD1 aligns across 7 bases. J was trimmed by 4 bases and V by 0 bases; bases with no gene match: 9. The germline V gene has CDR1 MNHEY and CDR2 SVGAGI. CDR3 length: 16 amino acids.

The chain recombines TRBV28 with TRBJ2-5; D possibly corresponds to TRBD2 (5 bases). The CDR3 is 15 amino acids. The V end was cut by 2 bases, the J end by 5 bases, with 15 bases between. Germline V gives CDR1 MDHEN, CDR2 SYDVKM. The CDR3 is CASSLNHPSGETQYF. As DNA, the CDR3 is TGTGCCAGCAGTTTAAACCATCCCTCGGGGGAGACCCAGTACTTC.

This clone was observed once. The chain combines TRBV30 with TRBJ2-5; D is perhaps TRBD1 (5 bases). The CDR3 runs 13 residues. Trimming took off 4 bases at V and 6 bases at J, with 15 bases between the two ends. Germline lookup yields CDR1 GTSNPN and CDR2 SVGIG (reference sequence). CDR3: CAWTGRGAKTQYF. The CDR3 DNA follows: TGTGCCTGGACTGGTAGGGGTGCGAAGACCCAGTACTTC.

The gene calls are TRBV27 and TRBJ2-2; TRBD2 aligns across 12 bases. Germline CDR1 MNHEY, CDR2 SMNVEV (reference sequence). V shed 5 bases and J 5 bases; nucleotides not matched to a gene: 9. The CDR3 spans 17 residues. CDR3 DNA: TGTGCCAGCAGTACTTGGGCTAGCGGGGGGGCGACCGGGGAGCTGTTTTTT. Translation: CASSTWASGGATGELFF.

V is TRBV28 and J is TRBJ1-6, with 8 nucleotides matching TRBD1. The J segment lost 13 bases and the V segment lost 5 bases, leaving 4 bases of the junction unmatched. Germline-derived CDR1 and CDR2 are MDHEN and SYDVKM. The CDR3 is made up of 12 amino acids. DNA for the CDR3: TGTGCCAGCAGTCACAGGGGGTTTCCCCTCCACTTT. Residues: CASSHRGFPLHF.

The J gene is TRBJ2-3, the V gene TRBV27, with 7 bases matching TRBD1. V dropped 3 bases and J dropped 7; count of bases not matched to a gene: 7. Germline V CDR1 and CDR2: MNHEY, SMNVEV (reference sequence). CDR3 length: 14 residues. The CDR3 region is CASSFTTQGYTQYF. The CDR3 DNA reads as TGTGCCAGCAGTTTCACGACACAGGGGTATACGCAGTATTTT.

This clone showed up just once. The chain combines TRBV7-8 with TRBJ2-2, with TRBD2 matching over 13 bases. V dropped 6 bases and J dropped 5; count of bases not matched to a gene: 18. The CDR3 loop spans 20 amino acids. Per the germline V gene, CDR1 is SGHVS and CDR2 is FQNEAQ. CDR3 in amino acids: CASSLFRGGTSGAKTGELFF. The CDR3 DNA reads TGTGCCAGCAGTCTTTTTAGGGGCGGGACTAGCGGGGCCAAGACCGGGGAGCTGTTTTTT.

The J gene is TRBJ2-5, the V gene TRBV7-8; 9 positions agree with TRBD1. This CDR3 is built from 13 residues. Germline CDR1 is SGHVS and CDR2 is FQNEAQ. V lost 5 bases and J lost 5; bases outside the gene matches: 3. CDR3 sequence: CASSPTGGETQYF. DNA for the CDR3: TGTGCCAGCAGCCCGACAGGGGGGGAGACCCAGTACTTC.

The chain employs TRBV30 and TRBJ1-3; D unclear. The CDR3 extends over 11 amino acids. Germline V gene data show CDR1 as GTSNPN and CDR2 as SVGIG (reference sequence). V was cut by 1 base and J by 11 bases, with 9 bases left in between. The CDR3 loop is CAWSAIGPIYF. CDR3 DNA: TGTGCCTGGAGTGCGATTGGGCCCATATATTTT.

The chain is built from TRBV29-1 and TRBJ1-2, with D maybe TRBD1 (5 bases). This CDR3 is 12 amino acids long. Between the trimmed V and J ends, which lost 4 bases and 1 base, there was a span of 7 bases. Germline CDR1 is SQVTM and CDR2 is ANQGSEA. DNA of the CDR3: TGCAGCGTTGTTGACAGTAACTATGGCTACACCTTC. Protein: CSVVDSNYGYTF.

This clone has ten or more counts. The genes are TRBV2 and TRBJ2-7, with 9 bases matching TRBD2. The germline gives CDR1 SNHLY, CDR2 FYNNEI. CDR3 length equals 14 residues. Trimming cost V 11 bases and J 6 bases; bases outside gene matches: 14. Written as DNA, the CDR3 is TGTGCCGGAAACTACGGACTAGCGAGTAGCGAGCAGTACTTC. It translates to CAGNYGLASSEQYF.

The chain couples TRBV19 to TRBJ2-5; 7 bases align to TRBD1. With the DNA end fitting TRBJ2-7 better, the J assignment may be wrong. The germline V gene encodes CDR1 LNHDA and CDR2 SQIVND (reference sequence). This CDR3 comprises 14 residues. As DNA, the CDR3 is TGTGCCAGTAGTTTCACAGGGGAAACCTACGAGCAGTACTTC. Its protein product is CASSFTGETYEQYF.

V and J are TRBV5-6 and TRBJ2-7, with no clear D. Germline CDR1 SGHDT, CDR2 YYEEEE. V dropped 0 bases and J dropped 5 bases, with 6 bases sitting between them. This CDR3 is built from 12 residues. The DNA of the CDR3 is TGTGCCAGCAGCTTGGCCAAGCACGAGCAGTACTTC. It yields the protein CASSLAKHEQYF.

The J gene is TRBJ2-3, the V gene TRBV5-1, with 8 bases identical to TRBD2. The V segment lost 4 bases and the J segment 2 bases; nucleotides outside the gene matches: 12. The CDR3 loop spans 17 amino acids. In germline, CDR1 is SGHRS, CDR2 YFSETQ. In DNA, the CDR3 is TGCGCCAGCAGCCTCTTAACTAGCGGCGGCGTCACAGATACGCAGTATTTT. Translation: CASSLLTSGGVTDTQYF.

The chain carries TRBV7-2 and TRBJ1-6; TRBD1 matches 7 bases. Germline trimming cut 5 bases from V and 9 bases from J; bases unmatched to any gene: 7. The CDR3 is 14 residues long. CDR1 is SGHTA and CDR2 is FQGNSA in the germline V gene. The CDR3 sequence: CASSTGTVPSPLHF. CDR3 nucleotide sequence: TGTGCCAGCAGCACAGGGACAGTTCCTTCACCCCTCCACTTT.

This clone was seen more than once but under ten times. This chain uses TRBV19 with TRBJ1-6; D not certain. Germline loops: CDR1 LNHDA, CDR2 SQIVND (reference sequence). The CDR3 has 12 amino acids. Trimming left V 7 bases short and J 6 bases short, with 7 bases between. The CDR3 loop reads CASTESNSPLHF. DNA for the CDR3: TGTGCCAGTACTGAGAGTAATTCACCCCTCCACTTT.

This clone came up once. The sample has other DNA sequences that encode this CDR3 too. The genes are TRBV5-1 and TRBJ1-2; TRBD1 matches at 9 bases. V was clipped by 1 base and J by 3 bases; unmatched bases: 7. The CDR3 length is 16 residues. Germline CDR1 SGHRS, CDR2 YFSETQ. This chain's CDR3 is CASSLSPGQGDYGYTF. CDR3 DNA: TGCGCCAGCAGCTTGTCTCCGGGACAGGGTGACTATGGCTACACCTTC.